This TCR beta chain is from a study of post-analysis software for immune sequencing data. For the study at large: Recorded disease courses covered relapsing-remitting, secondary progressive and progressive-relapsing multiple sclerosis. Some patients had no subtype annotation. Study-level results: Under the F measure, samples that were prepared in one batch clustered strongly together. Versus controls, multiple sclerosis patients showed significantly lower diversity (normalized Chao1). When patients were compared with controls, 4 or 5 TRBV segments were more frequent, TRBV5-6, TRBV5-1 and TRBV20-1 among them.

TCR beta cDNA libraries had unique molecular identifiers. When roughly 0.9 to 10 million T cells were used, they gave a few hundred thousand cDNA molecules. TCRdb re-analysed the PCR reads in MiXCR, keeping a single row per CDR3 protein. This table holds hundreds of thousands of distinct CDR3 sequences, 55% to 70% found once. Remarks on this clonotype: The target antigen is unknown. One end of the junction fails to match germline, which may point to a read error.

The CDR3 loop spans 14 amino acids. Sequenced input: blood. The V gene is TRBV12-3 or TRBV12-4, the J gene TRBJ2-5, with 8 bases lining up with TRBD2. The source is a girl aged 2-10 years with multiple sclerosis. This CDR3 is CAGSPAGGGETQYF. The CDR3 bases are TGTGCCGGCAGTCCCGCGGGCGGGGGGGAGACCCAGTACTTC.